This T cell receptor beta chain was identified in a study of blood T cells in healthy people across ages. The second PCR ran roughly 7 to 11 cycles with a sample-barcoded 5' primer and J-beta primers. TCRdb reprocessed the 5' RACE reads via MiXCR and lists one record per CDR3 protein. The sample holds 750,000 to 850,000 distinct CDR3 sequences, more than 20% seen once. The draw of peripheral blood yielded ten milliliters from each donor. This clonotype was detected a few times. This CDR3 is 15 amino acids long. Per the germline V gene, CDR1 is SEHNR and CDR2 is FQNEAQ (reference sequence). Trimming pared 5 bases from V and 1 base from J, leaving 14 bases between. These data were also filed under a second study, of T cells of mothers and their children. Per that study: When the second PCR was run, its M1S primer added sample barcodes and 2-4 random nucleotides. Sequencing revealed no T cell clones that were persistent and microchimeric.

The rearrangement uses TRBV7-9 and TRBJ2-5; D is undetermined. The source material was blood. This clonotype originated in a boy younger than 18 in good health. The CDR3, as DNA: TGTGCCAGCAGCGACCTGGCCAGAGCCCAAGAGACCCAGTACTTC. It is translated as CASSDLARAQETQYF.